A selection of T cell receptor beta chains follows, all from one sample in a study of T cells in Graves' hyperthyroidism and ophthalmopathy. Each CDR3 protein gets one entry after TCRdb re-called the multiplex PCR reads with MiXCR. The data hold under 350,000 distinct CDR3 sequences, with about 17% observed a single time. The sample comprised blood. These receptor sequences come from a woman between 55 and 75 years old with Graves' ophthalmopathy. CDR3s include the opening cysteine and the closing phenylalanine or tryptophan. D genes are given only for firm matches. Size tells how often a clone was seen (once, few, many) or the class of an expanded clone, and some rows leave it out.

TGTGCCAGCAGTTACAGGGCGGCCCAAGAGACCCAGTACTTC CASSYRAAQETQYF TRBJ2-5 many - TRBV6-5
TGTGCCAGCAGTTTCAGCTTCCAGCAGTTCTTC CASSFSFQQFF TRBJ2-1 - - TRBV12-3/TRBV12-4
TGTGCCAGCAGCCACGGACAGGGGGCGCGGGAGCAGTACTTC CASSHGQGAREQYF TRBJ2-7 many TRBD1 TRBV3-1
TGTGCCAGCAGCGACGGGACAGACGATAACAATGAGCAGTTCTTC CASSDGTDDNNEQFF TRBJ2-1 - TRBD1 TRBV9
TGCAGTGCTAGAGATCTCGGCAGGCGCTCCTACGAGCAGTACTTC CSARDLGRRSYEQYF TRBJ2-7 many - TRBV20-1
TGTGCCAGCAGTACAGCGGGAGGGGGACAAGAGACCCAGTACTTC CASSTAGGGQETQYF TRBJ2-5 - TRBD2 TRBV6-2/TRBV6-3
TGTGCCAGCAGCTTAGCGCGAGGACGGATGAACACTGAAGCTTTCTTT CASSLARGRMNTEAFF TRBJ1-1 many - TRBV11-1
TGTGCCAGCAGCTTAAGACTAGCGGGGGGTTTATCGCAGTATTTT CASSLRLAGGLSQYF TRBJ2-3 - TRBD2 TRBV11-2
TGTGCCACCAGCAAGGAGGGCTACAATGAGCAGTTCTTC CATSKEGYNEQFF TRBJ2-1 few - TRBV15
TGTGCCAGCAGCCTAAACGCTGGGGGCACTGAAGCTTTCTTT CASSLNAGGTEAFF TRBJ1-1 few - TRBV7-2
TGTGCCAGCAGGCGGGGGGGGGGGCTGAACACTGAAGCTTTCTTT CASRRGGGLNTEAFF TRBJ1-1 many - TRBV27
TGTGCCAGCAGCTTGGTAGGGAGAGGCACTGAAGCTTTCTTT CASSLVGRGTEAFF TRBJ1-1 many - TRBV5-5
TGTGCCAGCACGCAGACAGGTGCCTCCTATAATTCACCCCTCCACTTT CASTQTGASYNSPLHF TRBJ1-6 - - TRBV7-2
TGTGCCAGCAGTGAAGTAGGCTACGAGCAGTACTTC CASSEVGYEQYF TRBJ2-7 many - TRBV6-1
TGTGCCACCAGTGATAGCGGACTAGCGGGCCTGTTTCACAATGAGCAGTTCTTC CATSDSGLAGLFHNEQFF TRBJ2-1 - TRBD2 TRBV24-1
TGTGCCAGCCGTCCCGGGGCTAGACCTAGCACAGATACGCAGTATTTT CASRPGARPSTDTQYF TRBJ2-3 many - TRBV6-2/TRBV6-3
TGTGCCAGCAGCTTGTCGGGCACAGATACGCAGTATTTT CASSLSGTDTQYF TRBJ2-3 many - TRBV7-9
TGTGCCAGCAGAGAGGGCACTGAAGCTTTCTTT CASREGTEAFF TRBJ1-1 many - TRBV7-9
TGTGCCAGCAGCTTAAGCCTAAGGGACGAGCAGTACTTC CASSLSLRDEQYF TRBJ2-7 many - TRBV11-2
TGTGCCAGCAGCTTTGTGGACAGGGGGCGCTACGAGCAGTACTTC CASSFVDRGRYEQYF TRBJ2-7 many TRBD1 TRBV7-8
TGTGCCAGCAGCCAAGATCGAGGGCAGCCCCAGCATTTT CASSQDRGQPQHF TRBJ1-5 many - TRBV4-1
TGTGCCAGCAGCCCCGACAGGGTCAATGAGCCCCAGCATTTT CASSPDRVNEPQHF TRBJ1-5 - TRBD1 TRBV7-9
TGCAGCCCCACGTCGGGGCCCGAGCAGTACTTC CSPTSGPEQYF TRBJ2-7 many - TRBV20-1
TGTGCCAGCAGCTCTGGGGGGGCGGGGAGCTCCTACAATGAGCAGTTCTTC CASSSGGAGSSYNEQFF TRBJ2-1 many - TRBV11-2
TGCGCCAGCAGCTTGGGGTCCGCGGGGACCTACGAGCAGTACTTC CASSLGSAGTYEQYF TRBJ2-7 many - TRBV5-1
TGTGCCAGCAGTTTTTCGCTGTCGGGTAATTCACCCCTCCACTTT CASSFSLSGNSPLHF TRBJ1-6 few - TRBV27
TGCAGTGCCACGGACTCCGTAGGGGACTACGAGCAGTACTTC CSATDSVGDYEQYF TRBJ2-7 many - TRBV20-1